This entry lists 9 T cell receptor beta chains sequenced from one sample in a study of blood T cell repertoires in COVID-19. Libraries were prepared by immunoSEQ multiplex PCR; TCRdb keeps only in-frame clonotypes and omits some of them. Found here are over 200,000 clones, over 75% of them singletons; the top ten hold approximately 5.3%. The sequencing sample was made of peripheral blood. The receptors shown here come from a human donor in a cohort sampled during active COVID-19.

Written as DNA, the CDR3 is TGCGCCAGCAGCCAAGACTTCGGGGGGCAAGAGACCCAGTACTTC. The encoded protein is CASSQDFGGQETQYF. The gene calls are TRBV4-1 and TRBJ2-5; 7 bases are a match to TRBD2. Losses at the gene ends were 0 bases for V and 2 bases for J; bases not matched to a gene: 3. The length of the CDR3 is 15 residues. Germline V gene lookup returns CDR1 MGHRA and CDR2 YSYEKL.

This chain joins TRBV6-2 or TRBV6-3 and TRBJ2-7; 8 bases align to TRBD1. Germline CDR1 and CDR2: MNHEY and SVGEGT. Losses at the gene ends were 6 bases for V and 0 bases for J; bases not matched to a gene: 4. This CDR3 comprises 14 residues. CDR3 protein: CASSRTGNSYEQYF. The CDR3 DNA reads TGTGCCAGCAGCAGGACAGGGAACTCCTACGAGCAGTACTTC.

This sequence joins TRBV5-1 and TRBJ1-3, with TRBD1 identical over 9 bases. CDR1 and CDR2 from the germline V gene are SGHRS and YFSETQ. The CDR3 is 16 amino acids. V lost 4 bases, J lost 2 bases, and 7 bases stayed unmatched. CDR3 residues: CASSTGTGLAGNTIYF. The CDR3 DNA reads as TGCGCCAGCAGCACCGGGACAGGGCTGGCTGGAAACACCATATATTTT.

This clone was seen only a few times. A much larger clone lies one base from this, so it may be a read error. The V gene is TRBV7-2, the J gene TRBJ2-7, with D perhaps matching TRBD1 (6 bases). Germline V lookup: CDR1 SGHTA, CDR2 FQGNSA. V was clipped by 5 bases and J by 1 base, with 9 bases between them. The CDR3 covers 13 residues. CDR3 bases: TGTGCCAGCAGCCCCACAGGGTCCTACGAGCAGTACTTC. Its translation: CASSPTGSYEQYF.

The rearrangement links TRBV6-5 to TRBJ1-2; 9 bases fit TRBD1. CDR3 size: 15 residues. Trimming took 0 bases from V and 6 from J; bases not matched to a gene: 5. Germline lookup yields CDR1 MNHEY and CDR2 SVGAGI. The CDR3 region has the DNA TGTGCCAGCAGTTACTCGAGGGACAGGGCCCATGGCTACACCTTC. Amino acid sequence: CASSYSRDRAHGYTF.

This chain links TRBV12-3 or TRBV12-4 with TRBJ1-1; D is ambiguous. The V gene lost 10 bases and the J gene lost 11 bases, with 17 bases spanning the gap. The CDR3 runs to 11 residues. The CDR3 bases are TGTGCCATCTCGAATGAGACAACGGCTTTCTTT. This codes for CAISNETTAFF.

The chain carries TRBV3-1 (or the pseudogene TRBV3-2) and TRBJ1-2, with 7 bases lining up with TRBD1. Trimming at V came to 0 bases and at J to 4 bases, leaving 8 bases not matched to a gene. This CDR3 has 16 amino acids. Germline values: CDR1 LGHDT, CDR2 YNNKEL (reference sequence). CDR3 region: CASSQEGQPGGYGYTF. In DNA, the CDR3 is TGTGCCAGCAGCCAAGAGGGACAGCCAGGGGGCTATGGCTACACCTTC.

The CDR3 here is CASSLSRSGNTIYF. The CDR3 DNA reads TGTGCCAGCAGCTTGAGCAGGTCTGGAAACACCATATATTTT. The chain couples TRBV5-4 to TRBJ1-3; D gene unclear. V lost 1 base to trimming and J lost 1 base, with 6 bases between them. Germline loops: CDR1 SGHNT, CDR2 YYREEE (reference sequence). The CDR3 loop spans 14 amino acids.

The rearrangement links TRBV11-3 to TRBJ2-7; 15 positions match TRBD2. The germline CDR1 and CDR2 sequences are SGHNT and YENEEA. There are 17 residues in the CDR3. V dropped 5 bases and J dropped 1; count of bases not matched to a gene: 6. This CDR3 reads CASSTGTSGRRSYEQYF. CDR3 sequence (DNA): TGTGCCAGCAGCACCGGGACTAGCGGGAGGCGGTCCTACGAGCAGTACTTC.